This T cell receptor beta chain was profiled in a study of OX40 agonist ivuxolimab in advanced cancers. Clones were sequenced by immunoSEQ multiplex PCR, and TCRdb holds only the in-frame ones, with some missing. The sample lists roughly 90,000 clones, around 88% seen once, with approximately 1.5% in the top ten. The CDR3 runs to 14 residues. Germline CDR1 is GTSNPN and CDR2 is SVGIG (reference sequence). After removal of 4 bases from V and 2 bases from J, the junction contained 4 bases not matched to a gene. This sequence was found in an adult with an advanced solid tumor such as melanoma, head and neck, liver or kidney cancer. Specimen: CD4+ or CD8+ T cells sorted from blood, collected in a trial of the OX40 agonist ivuxolimab. V usage is TRBV30 and J usage is TRBJ1-5, with 8 bases identical to TRBD1. For the CDR3, the DNA is TGTGCCTGGAATCTACAGGGGGGCAATCAGCCCCAGCATTTT. Translated, it gives CAWNLQGGNQPQHF.